Here is one TCR beta chain with its context. The antigen is unknown. This CDR3 has 16 residues. Per the germline V gene, CDR1 is SGHRS and CDR2 is YFSETQ. PCR primers comprised 60 Vbeta and 13 Jbeta primers. TCRdb keeps only in-frame clones here, not all; method: immunoSEQ multiplex PCR. The table shows fewer than 200,000 clones, with 75% to 85% occurring only once. These data originate in a study of cytomegalovirus exposure and HLA in healthy donors. Findings of the study overall: In an earlier analysis, most TCR beta V segments were productive about 87% or about 30% of the time. Associated with cytomegalovirus, according to the listing, were 170 or so TCR beta chains.

The TCR originated in a woman younger than 45 in good health and CMV-seronegative. The sequenced sample was PBMCs. This chain joins TRBV5-1 and TRBJ2-5; D possibly corresponds to TRBD2 (5 bases). With the DNA end fitting TRBJ2-7 better, the J assignment may be wrong. The CDR3 DNA follows: TGCGCCAGCGGAACTAGTCCCTTGGATTTCGGCTACGAGCAGTACTTC. It encodes CASGTSPLDFGYEQYF.